Shown below are 29 T cell receptor beta chains from a single sample sequenced in a study of PD-1 blockade in classical Hodgkin lymphoma. Each patient experienced a relapse that followed autologous stem cell transplantation, and brentuximab vedotin exposure varied. Repertoires were generated with immunoSEQ multiplex PCR, while TCRdb's copy carries only in-frame clones and drops some. The sample has approximately 84,000 clones; about 89% are singletons. Sequencing was performed on peripheral blood mononuclear cells (PBMCs), taken at baseline. The receptors shown here come from a human donor with classical Hodgkin lymphoma.

The rearrangement uses TRBV4-3 and TRBJ2-7; D may be TRBD2 (6 bases). The V end was cut by 2 bases, the J end by 3 bases, with 17 bases between. The CDR3 runs 16 residues. The V gene's germline CDR1 is LGHNA and CDR2 YSLEER. In DNA, the CDR3 is TGCGCCAGCAGCCAAATCAACCCAGCGGGCTTCTACGAGCAGTACTTC. Residues: CASSQINPAGFYEQYF.

The chain is built from TRBV6-5 and TRBJ2-7; D call uncertain. Germline V lookup: CDR1 MNHEY, CDR2 SVGAGI. This CDR3 contains 14 residues. The V end lost 0 bases, the J end lost 0 bases, and 6 bases lay between the germline ends. As DNA, the CDR3 is TGTGCCAGCAGTTACTCCGCAGGCTCCTACGAGCAGTACTTC. Amino acids: CASSYSAGSYEQYF.

V and J are TRBV2 and TRBJ2-4, with 8 nucleotides matching TRBD1. Trimming cost V 5 bases and J 7 bases; bases outside gene matches: 7. This CDR3 is built from 14 residues. Germline CDR1 SNHLY, CDR2 FYNNEI. The CDR3 DNA sequence: TGTGCCAGCAGTACGTCAGGGGGCGGGAACATTCAGTACTTC. Translated: CASSTSGGGNIQYF.

The genes are TRBV4-3 and TRBJ2-4; D gene ambiguous. CDR3 length equals 15 residues. Germline V CDR1 and CDR2: LGHNA, YSLEER. Trimming took off 1 base at V and 1 base at J, with 8 bases between the two ends. Here the CDR3 DNA reads TGCGCCAGCAGCCAAGGGGATTCGGCCAAAAACATTCAGTACTTC. This sequence encodes CASSQGDSAKNIQYF.

This clone was detected only a few times. This chain joins TRBV5-8 and TRBJ2-1, with TRBD1 matching over 7 bases. This CDR3 is 17 amino acids long. CDR1 is SGHTS, CDR2 YDEGEE, per germline. V was clipped by 3 bases and J by 4 bases; unmatched bases: 13. In DNA form, the CDR3 reads TGTGCCAGCAGCTGGGAACTGACAGGGAAGGAGTACAATGAGCAGTTCTTC. Residues: CASSWELTGKEYNEQFF.

CDR3 in DNA: TGTGCCAGTATTTCCGGCGGGGCCCTGAACACTGAAGCTTTCTTT. Amino acid sequence: CASISGGALNTEAFF. The chain couples TRBV19 to TRBJ1-1, with TRBD1 as a possible D gene (5 bases). The CDR3 loop spans 15 amino acids. Trimming stripped 7 bases from V and 0 bases from J, with 15 bases between. Germline V lookup: CDR1 LNHDA, CDR2 SQIVND (reference sequence).

The V call is TRBV28, the J call TRBJ1-2, with 9 positions matching TRBD1. Germline V CDR1 and CDR2: MDHEN, SYDVKM. V gave up 6 bases and J gave up 4 bases; unmatched junction bases: 9. The CDR3 runs 15 residues. The CDR3 loop reads CASRKGTGWGYGYTF. The CDR3 DNA is TGTGCCAGCAGAAAGGGGACAGGGTGGGGCTATGGCTACACCTTC.

The chain links TRBV5-1 to TRBJ2-3; TRBD1 matches at 7 bases. CDR3 size: 16 residues. Unmatched junction bases numbered 10, after V lost 2 bases and J lost 4 bases. Looked up from germline, CDR1 is SGHRS and CDR2 is YFSETQ. The CDR3 DNA reads as TGCGCCAGCAGCTTTGATACAGGGGTCGGGTCAGATACGCAGTATTTT. Amino acid sequence: CASSFDTGVGSDTQYF.

V and J are TRBV4-1 and TRBJ2-1; 8 bases align to TRBD2. The CDR3 consists of 16 residues. Germline CDR1 is MGHRA and CDR2 is YSYEKL. Trimming at V came to 0 bases and at J to 2 bases, leaving 3 bases not matched to a gene. CDR3 nucleotide sequence: TGCGCCAGCAGCCAAGATAAGCGGGAGACCTACAATGAGCAGTTCTTC. It is translated as CASSQDKRETYNEQFF.

The chain links TRBV25-1 to TRBJ2-5; D unresolved. The germline V and J ends were trimmed by 6 bases and 1 base, with 9 bases remaining between them. The CDR3 covers 13 residues. Germline-derived CDR1 and CDR2 are MGHDK and SYGVNS. CDR3 bases: TGTGCCAGCAGCGAAAAGGGCCAAGAGACCCAGTACTTC. Translated: CASSEKGQETQYF.

J is TRBJ2-1 and V is TRBV7-2; D possibly matches TRBD1 or TRBD2 (5 bases each). V lost 5 bases and J lost 0, with 14 bases in between. The CDR3 is made up of 16 amino acids. Germline values: CDR1 SGHTA, CDR2 FQGNSA. Here the CDR3 reads CASSLQQGPSYNEQFF. The CDR3 nucleotides are TGTGCCAGCAGCCTACAGCAGGGACCCTCCTACAATGAGCAGTTCTTC.

This chain uses TRBV19 with TRBJ2-4; no firm D call. V was trimmed by 0 bases and J by 8 bases, leaving 20 bases between them. In germline, CDR1 is LNHDA, CDR2 SQIVND (reference sequence). The CDR3 is made up of 17 amino acids. CDR3 amino acids: CASSIDPFPQAVDIQYF. Here the CDR3 DNA reads TGTGCCAGTAGTATAGATCCCTTTCCCCAGGCGGTGGACATTCAGTACTTC. The variable domain in full, completed from reference TRBV19 and TRBJ2-4, reads DGGITQSPKYLFRKEGQNVTLSCEQNLNHDAMYWYRQDPGQGLRLIYYSQIVNDFQKGDIAEGYSVSREKKESFPLTVTSAQKNPTAFYLCASSIDPFPQAVDIQYFGAGTRLSVL.

A remark on this clone: One end of the junction varies from germline; a read error may be responsible. The V and J genes are TRBV5-1 and TRBJ1-2; TRBD1 matches 7 bases. The CDR3 length is 14 residues. Looked up from germline, CDR1 is SGHRS and CDR2 is YFSETQ. The CDR3 here is CASSRRDRNYGYTF. DNA for the CDR3: TGTGCCAGCAGCAGGAGGGACAGAAACTATGGCTACACCTTC.

This chain connects TRBV28 to TRBJ2-3; the D gene could be TRBD1 or TRBD2 (5 bases each). The CDR3 covers 12 residues. Trimming removed 10 bases from V and 9 bases from J, with 17 bases in between. From germline, CDR1 is MDHEN and CDR2 SYDVKM. CDR3 in amino acids: CAIRRGSRTQYF. CDR3 nucleotides: TGTGCCATACGCCGGGGCTCGAGGACGCAGTATTTT.

The V gene is TRBV19, the J gene TRBJ2-1, with TRBD2 matching over 10 bases. Per the germline V gene, CDR1 is LNHDA and CDR2 is SQIVND (reference sequence). The CDR3 contains 13 residues. J lost 13 bases, V lost 3 bases, and 6 bases had no gene match. The chain's CDR3 is CASSIPGLADQFF. CDR3 nucleotide sequence: TGTGCCAGTAGTATCCCTGGACTAGCGGATCAGTTCTTC.

This rearrangement joins TRBV30 to TRBJ1-1, with TRBD1 as a possible D gene (5 bases). This CDR3 region has 13 residues. Germline values: CDR1 GTSNPN, CDR2 SVGIG (reference sequence). With 3 bases removed from V and 4 bases from J, the gap between germline ends came to 12 bases. The DNA for the CDR3 is TGTGCCTGGAGACTTCAGGGAATCACTGAAGCTTTCTTT. It yields the protein CAWRLQGITEAFF.

This chain joins TRBV5-1 and TRBJ2-3; 11 bases are a match to TRBD2. CDR1 and CDR2 (germline): SGHRS, YFSETQ. The CDR3 loop spans 16 amino acids. V shed 0 bases, J shed 7 bases, and the junction held 7 bases outside the gene matches. The CDR3 protein is CASSLELAGAPNTQYF. The CDR3 nucleotides read TGCGCCAGCAGCTTGGAACTAGCGGGAGCTCCAAATACGCAGTATTTT.

V and J are TRBV29-1 and TRBJ1-2; D gene unclear. This CDR3 is 12 amino acids long. Trimming removed 0 bases at V and 6 bases at J, with 8 bases between. Germline CDR1 is SQVTM and CDR2 is ANQGSEA. The CDR3 protein is CSVEDPTHGYTF. Written as DNA, the CDR3 is TGCAGCGTTGAAGATCCGACTCATGGCTACACCTTC. The entire variable domain, with the rest obtained from reference TRBV29-1 and TRBJ1-2, is as follows: SAVISQKPSRDICQRGTSLTIQCQVDSQVTMMFWYRQQPGQSLTLIATANQGSEATYESGFVIDKFPISRPNLTFSTLTVSNMSPEDSSIYLCSVEDPTHGYTFGSGTRLTVV.

The rearrangement links TRBV10-2 to TRBJ1-2; D gene uncertain. Germline V gene sequence: CDR1 WSHSY, CDR2 SAAADI. Trimming stripped 2 bases from V and 0 bases from J, with 7 bases between. The CDR3 contains 14 residues. The CDR3 DNA reads TGCGCCAGCAGTGAGATACAGTCTAACTATGGCTACACCTTC. This sequence encodes CASSEIQSNYGYTF.

The genes are TRBV7-9 and TRBJ1-2; D remains unclear. The CDR3 length is 13 residues. Looked up from germline, CDR1 is SEHNR and CDR2 is FQNEAQ (reference sequence). Between the trimmed V and J ends, which lost 5 bases and 4 bases, there was a span of 11 bases. The CDR3 DNA follows: TGTGCCAGCAGCCCACAGTCGAGCTATGGCTACACCTTC. Translated: CASSPQSSYGYTF.

J is TRBJ1-2 and V is TRBV30, with D possibly TRBD1 on 5 matching bases. This CDR3 is built from 11 residues. V shed 1 base and J shed 8 bases, with 8 bases lying between them. CDR1 GTSNPN and CDR2 SVGIG come from the germline V gene (reference sequence). In nucleotides, the CDR3 is TGTGCCTGGAGTGCGGGGGGAGGCTACACCTTC. This translates into CAWSAGGGYTF.

The chain employs TRBV10-3 and TRBJ2-1, with TRBD2 identical over 7 bases. CDR3 length: 17 amino acids. Germline V lookup: CDR1 ENHRY, CDR2 SYGVKD. The ends lost 8 bases at V and 0 bases at J; junction bases unmatched: 13. CDR3 coding DNA: TGTGCCATCTCCCTGGGGGGGACTCAAAGCTCCTACAATGAGCAGTTCTTC. This translates into CAISLGGTQSSYNEQFF.

This clone has only one observation. The chain couples TRBV18 to TRBJ2-3; 13 nucleotides align to TRBD2. Looked up from germline, CDR1 is KGHSH and CDR2 is LQKENI. The V and J ends lost 5 bases and 5 bases, in that order; junction bases with no gene match: 7. The CDR3 is made up of 16 amino acids. CDR3: CASSSRTSGSVDTQYF. The CDR3 region has the DNA TGTGCCAGCTCATCCAGGACTAGCGGGAGTGTAGATACGCAGTATTTT.

The chain couples TRBV19 to TRBJ2-7; no reliable D call. The length of the CDR3 is 14 residues. The germline gives CDR1 LNHDA, CDR2 SQIVND (reference sequence). Trimming took off 6 bases at V and 5 bases at J, with 17 bases between the two ends. CDR3 in amino acids: CASSPLDSDDEQYF. The CDR3 coding sequence is TGTGCCAGTAGCCCTCTTGACTCCGACGACGAGCAGTACTTC.

V and J are TRBV4-1 and TRBJ2-7; 8 bases map to TRBD2. Germline loops: CDR1 MGHRA, CDR2 YSYEKL. V trimming: 2 bases; J trimming: 4 bases; junction bases outside the gene matches: 7. The CDR3 covers 15 residues. The CDR3 region has the DNA TGCGCCAGCAGCCAACAGGAAGCGGGAGCTTACGAGCAGTACTTC. Amino acid sequence: CASSQQEAGAYEQYF.

The chain recombines TRBV18 with TRBJ2-5; D is uncertain. Germline V gene sequence: CDR1 KGHSH, CDR2 LQKENI. The length of the CDR3 is 13 residues. Trimming shortened V by 5 bases and J by 2 bases, and 9 bases separated the two germline ends. CDR3 sequence (DNA): TGTGCCAGCTCAGTGACTGTTCAAGAGACCCAGTACTTC. Residues: CASSVTVQETQYF.

V gene TRBV27 combines with J gene TRBJ1-3; the D gene is possibly TRBD1 (6 bases). The CDR3 length is 16 residues. V was clipped by 7 bases and J by 0 bases, with 16 bases between them. Per the germline V gene, CDR1 is MNHEY and CDR2 is SMNVEV (reference sequence). CDR3: CASTSDRRPSGNTIYF. The DNA for the CDR3 is TGTGCCAGCACCTCCGACAGGCGCCCCTCTGGAAACACCATATATTTT.

The chain uses TRBV6-6 and TRBJ2-5; 9 bases fit TRBD2. The V and J ends lost 2 bases and 5 bases, in that order; junction bases with no gene match: 9. Germline V gene data show CDR1 as MNHNY and CDR2 as SVGAGI (reference sequence). This CDR3 comprises 16 residues. The CDR3: CASSYGGGRALETQYF. The CDR3 DNA is TGTGCCAGCAGTTACGGGGGCGGGAGGGCCCTCGAGACCCAGTACTTC.

There are a few counts of this clone. The chain combines TRBV5-8 with TRBJ1-2; weak D call: TRBD1 (6 bases). This CDR3 has 13 amino acids. The V end was cut by 2 bases, the J end by 5 bases, with 10 bases between. Germline V gene sequence: CDR1 SGHTS, CDR2 YDEGEE. CDR3 coding DNA: TGTGCCAGCAGCTTAAAGGACAGTTATGGCTACACCTTC. Residues: CASSLKDSYGYTF.